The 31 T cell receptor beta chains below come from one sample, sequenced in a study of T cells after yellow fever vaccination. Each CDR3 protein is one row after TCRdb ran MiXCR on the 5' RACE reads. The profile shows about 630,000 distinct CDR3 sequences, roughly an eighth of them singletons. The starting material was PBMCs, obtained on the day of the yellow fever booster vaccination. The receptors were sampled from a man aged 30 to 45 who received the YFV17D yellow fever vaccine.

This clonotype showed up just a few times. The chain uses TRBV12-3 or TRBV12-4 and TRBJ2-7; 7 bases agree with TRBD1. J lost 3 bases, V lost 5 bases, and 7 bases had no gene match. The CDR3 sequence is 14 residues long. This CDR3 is CASSPRDSNYEQYF. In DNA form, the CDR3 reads TGTGCCAGCAGTCCCCGGGACAGCAACTACGAGCAGTACTTC.

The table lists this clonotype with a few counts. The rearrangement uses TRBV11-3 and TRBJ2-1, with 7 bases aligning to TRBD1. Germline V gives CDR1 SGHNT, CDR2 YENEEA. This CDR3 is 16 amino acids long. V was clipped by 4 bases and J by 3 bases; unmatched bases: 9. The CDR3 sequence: CASSYTGTANYNEQFF. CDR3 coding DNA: TGTGCCAGCAGCTATACCGGGACAGCGAACTACAATGAGCAGTTCTTC.

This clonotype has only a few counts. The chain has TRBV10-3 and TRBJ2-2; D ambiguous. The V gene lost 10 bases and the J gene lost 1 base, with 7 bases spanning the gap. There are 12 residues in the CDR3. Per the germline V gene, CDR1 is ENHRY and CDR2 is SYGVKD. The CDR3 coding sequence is TGTGCCACCGAGGAGAACACCGGGGAGCTGTTTTTT. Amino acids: CATEENTGELFF.

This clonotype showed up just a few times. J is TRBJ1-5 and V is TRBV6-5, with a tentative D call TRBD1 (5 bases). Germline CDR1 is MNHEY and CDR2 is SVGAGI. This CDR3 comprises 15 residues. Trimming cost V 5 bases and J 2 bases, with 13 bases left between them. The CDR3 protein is CASSHTTVRNQPQHF. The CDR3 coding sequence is TGTGCCAGCAGTCACACGACAGTACGCAATCAGCCCCAGCATTTT.

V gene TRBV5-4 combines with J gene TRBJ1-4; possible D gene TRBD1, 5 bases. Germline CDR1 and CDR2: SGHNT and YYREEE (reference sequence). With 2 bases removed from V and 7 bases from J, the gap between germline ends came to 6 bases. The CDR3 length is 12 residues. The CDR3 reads CASSLGAEKLFF. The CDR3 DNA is TGTGCCAGCAGCTTAGGGGCTGAAAAACTGTTTTTT.

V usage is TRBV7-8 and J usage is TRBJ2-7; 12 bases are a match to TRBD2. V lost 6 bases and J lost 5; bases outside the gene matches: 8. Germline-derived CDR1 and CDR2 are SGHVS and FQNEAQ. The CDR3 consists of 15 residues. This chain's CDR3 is CASRLTSGSVHEQYF. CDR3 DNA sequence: TGTGCCAGCAGGTTGACTAGCGGGAGTGTGCACGAGCAGTACTTC.

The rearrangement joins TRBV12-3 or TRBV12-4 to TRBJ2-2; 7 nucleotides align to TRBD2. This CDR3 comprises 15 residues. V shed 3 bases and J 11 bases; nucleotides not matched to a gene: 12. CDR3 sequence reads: CASSFGGRAAPELFF. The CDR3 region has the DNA TGTGCCAGCAGTTTTGGTGGGAGGGCCGCCCCCGAGCTGTTTTTT.

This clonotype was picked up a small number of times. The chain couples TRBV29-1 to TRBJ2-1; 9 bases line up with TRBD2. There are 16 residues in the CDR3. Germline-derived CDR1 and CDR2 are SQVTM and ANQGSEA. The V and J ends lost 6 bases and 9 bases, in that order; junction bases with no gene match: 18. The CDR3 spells CSVTVPAGGPTGEQFF. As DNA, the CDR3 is TGCAGCGTCACCGTGCCTGCGGGAGGGCCGACGGGTGAGCAGTTCTTC.

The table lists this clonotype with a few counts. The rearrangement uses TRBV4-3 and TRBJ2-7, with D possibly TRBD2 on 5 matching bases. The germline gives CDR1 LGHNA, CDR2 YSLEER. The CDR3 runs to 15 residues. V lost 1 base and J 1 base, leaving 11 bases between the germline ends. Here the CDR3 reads CASSQALRDSYEQYF. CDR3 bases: TGCGCCAGCAGCCAAGCCTTGAGGGATTCCTACGAGCAGTACTTC.

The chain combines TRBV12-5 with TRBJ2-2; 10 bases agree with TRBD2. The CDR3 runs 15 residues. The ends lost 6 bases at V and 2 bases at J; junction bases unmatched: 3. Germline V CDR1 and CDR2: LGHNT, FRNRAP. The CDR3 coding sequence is TGTGCTAGTGGACTAGCGGGATTAAACACCGGGGAGCTGTTTTTT. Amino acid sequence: CASGLAGLNTGELFF.

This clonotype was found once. CDR3 in DNA: TGTGCCAGCAGCTTAGGCCGGGACAGCTATGACGAGCAGTACTTC. Its protein is CASSLGRDSYDEQYF. The V and J genes are TRBV7-2 and TRBJ2-7; the match to TRBD1 covers 7 bases. Losses at the gene ends were 1 base for V and 5 bases for J; bases not matched to a gene: 8. The CDR3 covers 15 residues. Germline lookup yields CDR1 SGHTA and CDR2 FQGNSA.

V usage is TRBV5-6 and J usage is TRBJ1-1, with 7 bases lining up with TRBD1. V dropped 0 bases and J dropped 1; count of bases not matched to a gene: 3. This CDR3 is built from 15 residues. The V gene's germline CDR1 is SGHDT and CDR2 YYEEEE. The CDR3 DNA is TGTGCCAGCAGCTTGGGGGGACAGACGAACACTGAAGCTTTCTTT. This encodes CASSLGGQTNTEAFF.

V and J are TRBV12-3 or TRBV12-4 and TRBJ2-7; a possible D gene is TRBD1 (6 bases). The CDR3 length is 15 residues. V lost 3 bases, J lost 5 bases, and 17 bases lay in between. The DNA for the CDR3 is TGTGCCAGCAGTTTTCGTGGCAGGGGATTCGACGAGCAGTACTTC. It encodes CASSFRGRGFDEQYF.

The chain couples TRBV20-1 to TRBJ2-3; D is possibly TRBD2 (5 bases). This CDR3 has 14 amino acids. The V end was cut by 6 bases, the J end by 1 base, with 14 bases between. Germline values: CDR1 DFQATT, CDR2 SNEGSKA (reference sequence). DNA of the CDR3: TGCAGTGCCTCGCCGGTGGAGGGCACAGATACGCAGTATTTT. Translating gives CSASPVEGTDTQYF.

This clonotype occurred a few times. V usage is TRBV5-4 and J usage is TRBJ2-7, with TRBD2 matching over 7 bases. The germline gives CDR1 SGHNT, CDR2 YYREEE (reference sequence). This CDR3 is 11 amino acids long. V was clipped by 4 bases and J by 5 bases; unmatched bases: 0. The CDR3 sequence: CASSGGDEQYF. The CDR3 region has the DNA TGTGCCAGCAGCGGGGGGGACGAGCAGTACTTC.

CDR3 residues: CASSLGLTSDGEQFF. The CDR3 DNA reads as TGTGCCAGCAGCTTAGGGCTGACTAGTGATGGTGAGCAGTTCTTC. The V gene is TRBV7-6, the J gene TRBJ2-1, with D perhaps matching TRBD2 (6 bases). The CDR3 length is 15 residues. Looked up from germline, CDR1 is SGHVS and CDR2 is FNYEAQ. Trimming left V 1 base short and J 9 bases short, with 16 bases between.

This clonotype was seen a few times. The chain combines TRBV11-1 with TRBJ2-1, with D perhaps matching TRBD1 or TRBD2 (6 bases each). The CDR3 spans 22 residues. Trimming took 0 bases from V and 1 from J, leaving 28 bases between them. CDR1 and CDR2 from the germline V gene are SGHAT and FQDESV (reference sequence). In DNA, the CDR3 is TGTGCCAGCAGCTTAGCGTTTGCCTGGGGGCGGGACCCCCGCTCATCCTACAATGAGCAGTTCTTC. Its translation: CASSLAFAWGRDPRSSYNEQFF.

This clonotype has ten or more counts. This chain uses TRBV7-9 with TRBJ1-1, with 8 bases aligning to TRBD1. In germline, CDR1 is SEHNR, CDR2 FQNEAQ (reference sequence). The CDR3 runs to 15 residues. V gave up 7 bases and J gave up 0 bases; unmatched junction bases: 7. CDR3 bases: TGTGCCAGCACCCTAGGACAGGGTCTGAACACTGAAGCTTTCTTT. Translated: CASTLGQGLNTEAFF.

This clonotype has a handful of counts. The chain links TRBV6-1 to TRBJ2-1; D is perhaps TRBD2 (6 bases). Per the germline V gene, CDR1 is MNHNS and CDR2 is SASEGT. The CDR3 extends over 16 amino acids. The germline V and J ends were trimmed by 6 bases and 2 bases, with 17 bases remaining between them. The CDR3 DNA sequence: TGTGCCAGCAGGGTATCCCTAGCGCTTCCCTACAATGAGCAGTTCTTC. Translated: CASRVSLALPYNEQFF.

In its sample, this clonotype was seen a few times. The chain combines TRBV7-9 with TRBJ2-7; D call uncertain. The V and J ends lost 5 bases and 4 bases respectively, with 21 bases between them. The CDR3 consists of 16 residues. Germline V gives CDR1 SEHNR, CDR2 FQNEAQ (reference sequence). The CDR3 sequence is CASSNNPGSSTYEQYF. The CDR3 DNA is TGTGCCAGCAGCAATAATCCGGGTTCCAGCACTTACGAGCAGTACTTC.

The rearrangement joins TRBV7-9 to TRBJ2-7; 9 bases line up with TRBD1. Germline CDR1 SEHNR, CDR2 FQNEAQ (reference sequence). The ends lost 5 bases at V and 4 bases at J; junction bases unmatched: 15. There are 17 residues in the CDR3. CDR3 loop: CASSGAPPGQGLYEQYF. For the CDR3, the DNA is TGTGCCAGCAGCGGCGCTCCACCGGGACAGGGTCTATACGAGCAGTACTTC.

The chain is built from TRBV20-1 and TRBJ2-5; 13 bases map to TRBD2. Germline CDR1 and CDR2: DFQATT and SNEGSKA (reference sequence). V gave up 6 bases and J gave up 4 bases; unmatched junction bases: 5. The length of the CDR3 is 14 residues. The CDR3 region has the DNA TGCAGTGCCAGGACTAGCGGGAGCTTAGAGACCCAGTACTTC. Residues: CSARTSGSLETQYF.

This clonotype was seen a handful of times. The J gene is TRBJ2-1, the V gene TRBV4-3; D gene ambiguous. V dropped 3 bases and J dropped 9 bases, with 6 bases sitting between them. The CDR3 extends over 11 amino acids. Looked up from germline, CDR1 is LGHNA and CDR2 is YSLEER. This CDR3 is CASSQTAEQFF. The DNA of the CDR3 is TGCGCCAGCAGCCAGACGGCTGAGCAGTTCTTC.

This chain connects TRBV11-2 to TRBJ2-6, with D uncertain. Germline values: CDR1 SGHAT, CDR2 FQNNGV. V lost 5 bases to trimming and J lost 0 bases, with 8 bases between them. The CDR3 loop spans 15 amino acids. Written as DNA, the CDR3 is TGTGCCAGCAGCCCCCAGCACTCTGGGGCCAACGTCCTGACTTTC. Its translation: CASSPQHSGANVLTF.

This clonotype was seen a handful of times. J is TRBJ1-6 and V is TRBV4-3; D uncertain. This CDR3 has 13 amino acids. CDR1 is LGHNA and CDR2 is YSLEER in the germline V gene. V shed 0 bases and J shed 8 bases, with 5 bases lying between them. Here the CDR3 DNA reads TGCGCCAGCAGCCAAGATAGGGATTCACCCCTCCACTTT. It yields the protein CASSQDRDSPLHF.

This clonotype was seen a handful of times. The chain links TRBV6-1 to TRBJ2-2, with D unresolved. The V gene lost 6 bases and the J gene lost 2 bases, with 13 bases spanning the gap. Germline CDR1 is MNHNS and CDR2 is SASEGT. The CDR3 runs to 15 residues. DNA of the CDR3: TGTGCCAGCAGCGCCAGGACGGCTAACACCGGGGAGCTGTTTTTT. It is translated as CASSARTANTGELFF.

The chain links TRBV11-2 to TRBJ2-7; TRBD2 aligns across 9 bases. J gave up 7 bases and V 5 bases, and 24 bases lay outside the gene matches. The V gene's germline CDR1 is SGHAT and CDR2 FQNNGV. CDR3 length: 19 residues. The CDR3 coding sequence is TGTGCCAGCAGCCACCTTCAAATAGCGGGAGCCTTACCGTCGGGGGAGCAGTACTTC. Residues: CASSHLQIAGALPSGEQYF.

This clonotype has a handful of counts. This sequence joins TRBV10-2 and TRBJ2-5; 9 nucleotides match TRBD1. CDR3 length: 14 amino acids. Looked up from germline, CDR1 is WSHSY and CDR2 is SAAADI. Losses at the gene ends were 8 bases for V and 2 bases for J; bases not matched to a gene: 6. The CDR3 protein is CASGGQGRQETQYF. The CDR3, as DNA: TGCGCCAGCGGGGGACAGGGCCGTCAAGAGACCCAGTACTTC.

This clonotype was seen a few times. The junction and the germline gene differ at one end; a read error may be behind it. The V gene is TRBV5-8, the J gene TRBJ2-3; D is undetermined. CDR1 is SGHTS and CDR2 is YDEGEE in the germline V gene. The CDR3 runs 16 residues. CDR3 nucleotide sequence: TGTGCCAGCAGCTTGGTAGTGGGCCTTTCCACAGATACACAGTATTTT. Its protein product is CASSLVVGLSTDTQYF.

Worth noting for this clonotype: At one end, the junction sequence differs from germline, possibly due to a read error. CDR3 nucleotide sequence: TGTGCCAGCAGCTTAAGCGGAATCCCCTCCGACGAGCAGTACTTC. Its protein is CASSLSGIPSDEQYF. V and J are TRBV7-2 and TRBJ2-7, with TRBD2 as a possible D gene (5 bases). The CDR3 covers 15 residues. Looked up from germline, CDR1 is SGHTA and CDR2 is FQGNSA. Supplemented by reference TRBV7-2 and TRBJ2-7, the full variable domain reads GAGVSQSPSNKVTEKGKDVELRCDPISGHTALYWYRQSLGQGLEFLIYFQGNSAPDKSGLPSDRFSAERTGGSVSTLTIQRTQQEDSAVYLCASSLSGIPSDEQYFGPGTRLTVT.

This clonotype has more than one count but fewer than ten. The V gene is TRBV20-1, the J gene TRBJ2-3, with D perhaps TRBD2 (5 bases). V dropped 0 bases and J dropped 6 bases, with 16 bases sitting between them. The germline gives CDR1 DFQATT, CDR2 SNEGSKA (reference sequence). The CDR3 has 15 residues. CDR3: CSARDLRDWEDTQYF. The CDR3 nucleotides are TGCAGTGCTAGAGATCTGAGGGATTGGGAGGATACGCAGTATTTT.